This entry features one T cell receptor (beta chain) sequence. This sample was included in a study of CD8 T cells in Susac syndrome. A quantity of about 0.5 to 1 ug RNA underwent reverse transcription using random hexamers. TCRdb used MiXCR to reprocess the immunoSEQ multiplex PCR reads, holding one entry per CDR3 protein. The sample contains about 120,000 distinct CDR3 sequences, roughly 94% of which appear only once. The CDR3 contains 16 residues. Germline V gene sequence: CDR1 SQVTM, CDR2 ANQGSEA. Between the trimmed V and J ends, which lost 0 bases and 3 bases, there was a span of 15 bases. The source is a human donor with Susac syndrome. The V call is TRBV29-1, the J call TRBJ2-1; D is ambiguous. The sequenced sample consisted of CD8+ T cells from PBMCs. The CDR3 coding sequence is TGCAGCGTTGAAGATCCTATGGGTTCGAACTACAATGAGCAGTTCTTC. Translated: CSVEDPMGSNYNEQFF.